These 16 T cell receptor beta chains originate from one sample sequenced in a study of cytomegalovirus exposure and HLA in healthy donors. Primers: 60 Vbeta forward and 13 Jbeta reverse. Data came from immunoSEQ multiplex PCR; TCRdb stores just in-frame clones and leaves some out. This table has fewer than 300,000 clones, 86% appearing once. Sample: PBMCs. These TCRs come from a man in his forties or fifties in good health and CMV-seropositive.

This chain joins TRBV5-1 and TRBJ1-4; weak D call: TRBD1 (5 bases). The CDR3 extends over 15 amino acids. Deletions cut 0 bases from V and 6 bases from J, with 12 bases between. Germline CDR1 SGHRS, CDR2 YFSETQ. The CDR3 sequence is CASSLDPGIDEKLFF. As DNA, the CDR3 is TGCGCCAGCAGCTTGGATCCAGGGATAGATGAAAAACTGTTTTTT.

CDR3 in DNA: TGTGCCAGCAGCTTAGAAGTCGGGACTAGACGGAACAATGAGCAGTTCTTC. This gives the protein CASSLEVGTRRNNEQFF. The chain has TRBV7-8 and TRBJ2-1; 8 nucleotides match TRBD2. This CDR3 is 17 amino acids long. Germline CDR1 SGHVS, CDR2 FQNEAQ. The V gene end was trimmed by 1 base and the J gene end by 5 bases; junction bases not matched to a gene: 10.

This rearrangement joins TRBV30 to TRBJ1-6, with D unclear. The CDR3 is made up of 12 amino acids. Trimming removed 8 bases at V and 8 bases at J, with 13 bases between. Germline loops: CDR1 GTSNPN, CDR2 SVGIG (reference sequence). The chain's CDR3 is CAMDQEDSPLHF. CDR3 in DNA: TGTGCCATGGATCAGGAAGATTCACCCCTCCACTTT.

The chain recombines TRBV12-5 with TRBJ2-1; 10 nucleotides agree with TRBD1. Germline values: CDR1 LGHNT, CDR2 FRNRAP. The CDR3 is 14 amino acids. After removal of 5 bases from V and 6 bases from J, the junction contained 4 bases not matched to a gene. The DNA of the CDR3 is TGTGCTAGTGGTCCCGGGACAGGGGTCAATGAGCAGTTCTTC. The encoded protein is CASGPGTGVNEQFF. Full variable domain (remainder filled in from reference TRBV12-5 and TRBJ2-1): DARVTQTPRHKVTEMGQEVTMRCQPILGHNTVFWYRQTMMQGLELLAYFRNRAPLDDSGMPKDRFSAEMPDATLATLKIQPSEPRDSAVYFCASGPGTGVNEQFFGPGTRLTVL.

The genes are TRBV7-9 and TRBJ2-3; 11 positions agree with TRBD2. CDR3 length: 18 amino acids. Germline V gene sequence: CDR1 SEHNR, CDR2 FQNEAQ (reference sequence). Trimming removed 3 bases from V and 1 base from J; junction bases left unmatched: 9. The CDR3 DNA follows: TGTGCCAGCAGCTTCGGGACTAGCGGAGGGGGGGGCACAGATACGCAGTATTTT. Protein: CASSFGTSGGGGTDTQYF.

This chain joins TRBV12-5 and TRBJ2-2; D uncertain. V was trimmed by 11 bases and J by 2 bases, leaving 9 bases between them. The CDR3 has 12 residues. The germline V gene has CDR1 LGHNT and CDR2 FRNRAP. In DNA form, the CDR3 reads TGTGCTTCTACCTACAACACCGGGGAGCTGTTTTTT. It is translated as CASTYNTGELFF.

The genes are TRBV14 and TRBJ2-7; 7 positions agree with TRBD1. V was pared by 6 bases and J by 0 bases, with 5 bases of the junction left unmatched. This CDR3 is 14 amino acids long. CDR1 is SGHDN and CDR2 is FVKESK in the germline V gene. DNA of the CDR3: TGTGCCAGCAGACGGACAGGCAGCTCCTACGAGCAGTACTTC. Translating it yields CASRRTGSSYEQYF.

The chain is built from TRBV5-1 and TRBJ2-7; a possible D gene is TRBD2 (6 bases). The CDR3 contains 14 residues. Germline CDR1 and CDR2: SGHRS and YFSETQ. Trimming took 4 bases from V and 5 from J, leaving 16 bases between them. The CDR3 reads CASSRLVGGHEQYF. The CDR3 DNA reads as TGCGCCAGCAGCCGACTAGTCGGCGGCCACGAGCAGTACTTC.

This chain links TRBV13 with TRBJ2-3; TRBD2 matches 7 bases. Trimming cost V 0 bases and J 0 bases; bases outside gene matches: 0. This CDR3 spans 15 amino acids. Germline-derived CDR1 and CDR2 are PRHDT and FYEKMQ (reference sequence). The CDR3 DNA follows: TGTGCCAGCAGCTTAGGCGGGAGGAGCACAGATACGCAGTATTTT. Translating gives CASSLGGRSTDTQYF.

The chain combines TRBV6-6 with TRBJ1-2; 10 nucleotides agree with TRBD1. This CDR3 has 14 residues. Germline CDR1 is MNHNY and CDR2 is SVGAGI (reference sequence). Trimming removed 4 bases from V and 3 bases from J; junction bases left unmatched: 2. The CDR3 here is CASSSGQGDYGYTF. CDR3 DNA sequence: TGTGCCAGCAGTTCAGGACAGGGGGACTATGGCTACACCTTC.

The gene calls are TRBV5-6 and TRBJ2-5; D might be TRBD1 (5 bases). The CDR3 covers 13 residues. The germline V gene has CDR1 SGHDT and CDR2 YYEEEE. V was pared by 0 bases and J by 5 bases, with 8 bases between. CDR3 DNA sequence: TGTGCCAGCAGCTTGGGCAGGGCGGAGACCCAGTACTTC. It specifies CASSLGRAETQYF. The variable domain in full, completed from reference TRBV5-6 and TRBJ2-5, reads DAGVTQSPTHLIKTRGQQVTLRCSPKSGHDTVSWYQQALGQGPQFIFQYYEEEERQRGNFPDRFSGHQFPNYSSELNVNALLLGDSALYLCASSLGRAETQYFGPGTRLLVL.

J is TRBJ2-7 and V is TRBV7-9; 10 bases fit TRBD2. CDR3 length: 14 amino acids. Germline CDR1 and CDR2: SEHNR and FQNEAQ (reference sequence). Trimming at V came to 6 bases and at J to 2 bases, leaving 4 bases not matched to a gene. The CDR3 is CASSSSGGTYEQYF. CDR3 nucleotide sequence: TGTGCCAGCAGTTCTAGCGGGGGAACCTACGAGCAGTACTTC.

The V gene is TRBV14, the J gene TRBJ2-1; 13 nucleotides align to TRBD2. Germline CDR1 and CDR2: SGHDN and FVKESK. This CDR3 spans 17 amino acids. After removal of 1 base from V and 9 bases from J, the junction contained 9 bases not matched to a gene. CDR3 nucleotide sequence: TGTGCCAGCAGCCAAGTCGCCGGGACTAGCGGGATCAGTGAGCAGTTCTTC. The encoded protein is CASSQVAGTSGISEQFF.

The rearrangement links TRBV11-2 to TRBJ2-1, with TRBD2 matching over 7 bases. V shed 8 bases and J 4 bases; nucleotides not matched to a gene: 11. The germline V gene encodes CDR1 SGHAT and CDR2 FQNNGV. This CDR3 region has 15 residues. The CDR3 protein is CASHDSTSQYNEQFF. CDR3 nucleotides: TGTGCCAGCCACGATTCGACTAGCCAATACAATGAGCAGTTCTTC.

As for this clone: The junction and the germline gene differ at one end; a read error may be behind it. The V call is TRBV4-1, the J call TRBJ1-2; D ambiguous. The germline V gene has CDR1 MGHRA and CDR2 YSYEKL. This CDR3 has 13 residues. The chain's CDR3 is CASSQAFNPGYTF. The CDR3 DNA reads as TGTGCCAGCAGCCAAGCTTTTAATCCTGGCTACACCTTC.

The V and J genes are TRBV6-5 and TRBJ2-1, with a possible D match to TRBD2 (5 bases). Between the trimmed V and J ends, which lost 5 bases and 1 base, there was a span of 9 bases. The CDR3 extends over 14 amino acids. CDR1 is MNHEY and CDR2 is SVGAGI in the germline V gene. DNA for the CDR3: TGTGCCAGCAGTCTGAGCGGTTCCTACAATGAGCAGTTCTTC. It encodes CASSLSGSYNEQFF.